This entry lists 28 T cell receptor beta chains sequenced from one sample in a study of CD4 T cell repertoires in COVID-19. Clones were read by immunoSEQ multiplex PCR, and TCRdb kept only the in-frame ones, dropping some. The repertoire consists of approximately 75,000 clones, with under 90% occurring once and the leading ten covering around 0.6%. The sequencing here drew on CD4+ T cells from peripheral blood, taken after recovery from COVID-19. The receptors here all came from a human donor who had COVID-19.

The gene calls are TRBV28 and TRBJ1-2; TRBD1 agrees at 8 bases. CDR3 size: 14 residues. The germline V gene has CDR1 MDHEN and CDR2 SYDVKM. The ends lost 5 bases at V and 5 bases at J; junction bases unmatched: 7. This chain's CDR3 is CASSPGQGRYGYTF. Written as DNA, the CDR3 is TGTGCCAGCAGTCCAGGACAGGGAAGGTATGGCTACACCTTC.

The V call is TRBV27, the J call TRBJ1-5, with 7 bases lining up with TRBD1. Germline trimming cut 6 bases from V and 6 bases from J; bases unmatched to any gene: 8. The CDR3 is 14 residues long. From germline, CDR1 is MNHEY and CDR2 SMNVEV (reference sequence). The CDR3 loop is CASRDTGATQPQHF. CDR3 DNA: TGTGCCAGCAGGGATACAGGGGCCACTCAGCCCCAGCATTTT.

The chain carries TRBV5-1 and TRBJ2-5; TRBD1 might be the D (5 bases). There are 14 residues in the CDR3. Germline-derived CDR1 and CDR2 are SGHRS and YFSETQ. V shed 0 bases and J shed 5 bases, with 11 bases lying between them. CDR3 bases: TGCGCCAGCAGCTTGGTATCGAAGGGGGAGACCCAGTACTTC. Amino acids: CASSLVSKGETQYF.

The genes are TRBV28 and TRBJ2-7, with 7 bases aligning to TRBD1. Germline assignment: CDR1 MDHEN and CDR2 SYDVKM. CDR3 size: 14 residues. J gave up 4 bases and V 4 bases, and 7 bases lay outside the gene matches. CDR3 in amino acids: CASSSPGQAYEQYF. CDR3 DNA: TGTGCCAGCAGTTCCCCTGGACAGGCTTACGAGCAGTACTTC.

The CDR3 DNA reads TGTGCCTGGGCCGGAAGCAATCAGCCCCAGCATTTT. Amino acid sequence: CAWAGSNQPQHF. The gene calls are TRBV30 and TRBJ1-5; D unclear. The CDR3 is made up of 12 amino acids. In germline, CDR1 is GTSNPN, CDR2 SVGIG (reference sequence). V shed 5 bases and J shed 1 base, with 6 bases lying between them.

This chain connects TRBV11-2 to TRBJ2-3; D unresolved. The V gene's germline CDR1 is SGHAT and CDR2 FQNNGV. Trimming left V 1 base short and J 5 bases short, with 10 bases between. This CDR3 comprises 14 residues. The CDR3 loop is CASSLGVPRDTQYF. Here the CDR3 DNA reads TGTGCCAGCAGCTTAGGAGTCCCTAGAGATACGCAGTATTTT.

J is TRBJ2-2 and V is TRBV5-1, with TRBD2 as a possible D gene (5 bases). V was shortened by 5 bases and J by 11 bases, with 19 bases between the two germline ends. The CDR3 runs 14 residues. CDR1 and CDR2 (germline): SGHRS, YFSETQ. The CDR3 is CASSRAGQRDELFF. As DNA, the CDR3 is TGCGCCAGCAGTAGGGCGGGTCAGAGGGATGAGCTGTTTTTT.

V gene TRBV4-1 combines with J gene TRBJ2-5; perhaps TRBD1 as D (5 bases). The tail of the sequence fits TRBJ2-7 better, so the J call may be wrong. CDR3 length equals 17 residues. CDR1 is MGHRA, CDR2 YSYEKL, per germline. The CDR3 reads CASSQDWGRSPSYEQYF. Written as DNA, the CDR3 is TGCGCCAGCAGCCAAGATTGGGGCAGAAGCCCCTCCTACGAGCAGTACTTC.

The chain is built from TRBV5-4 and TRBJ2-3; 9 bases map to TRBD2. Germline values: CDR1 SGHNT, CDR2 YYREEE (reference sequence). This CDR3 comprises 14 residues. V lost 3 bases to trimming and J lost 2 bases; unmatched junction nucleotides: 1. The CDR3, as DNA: TGTGCCAGCAGCTCGGGACTAGCCACAGATACGCAGTATTTT. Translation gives CASSSGLATDTQYF.

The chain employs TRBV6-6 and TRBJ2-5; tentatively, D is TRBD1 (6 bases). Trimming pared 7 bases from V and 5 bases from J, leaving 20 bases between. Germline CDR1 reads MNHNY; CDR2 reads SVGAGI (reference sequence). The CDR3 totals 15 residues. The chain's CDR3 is CASTWGQGTAETQYF. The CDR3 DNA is TGTGCCAGCACCTGGGGGCAGGGGACGGCTGAGACCCAGTACTTC.

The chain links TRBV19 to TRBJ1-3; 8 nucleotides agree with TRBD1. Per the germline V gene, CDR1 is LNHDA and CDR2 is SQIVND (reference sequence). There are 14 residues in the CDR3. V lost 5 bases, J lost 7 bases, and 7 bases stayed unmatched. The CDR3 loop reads CASSSDRAGNTIYF. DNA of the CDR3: TGTGCCAGTAGTTCGGACAGGGCCGGGAACACCATATATTTT.

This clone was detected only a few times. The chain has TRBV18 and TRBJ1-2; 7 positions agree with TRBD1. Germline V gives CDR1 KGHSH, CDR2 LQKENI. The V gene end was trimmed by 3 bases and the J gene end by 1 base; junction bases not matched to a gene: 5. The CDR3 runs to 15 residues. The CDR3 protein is CASSPDRDINYGYTF. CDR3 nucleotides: TGTGCCAGCTCACCCGACAGGGATATTAACTATGGCTACACCTTC.

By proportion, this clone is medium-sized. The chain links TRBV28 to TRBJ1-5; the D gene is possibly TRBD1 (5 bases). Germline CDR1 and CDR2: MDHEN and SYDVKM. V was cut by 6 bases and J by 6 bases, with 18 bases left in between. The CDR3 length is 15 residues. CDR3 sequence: CASSRRGTGVQPQHF. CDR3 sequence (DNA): TGTGCCAGCAGCCGAAGGGGAACGGGGGTTCAGCCCCAGCATTTT.

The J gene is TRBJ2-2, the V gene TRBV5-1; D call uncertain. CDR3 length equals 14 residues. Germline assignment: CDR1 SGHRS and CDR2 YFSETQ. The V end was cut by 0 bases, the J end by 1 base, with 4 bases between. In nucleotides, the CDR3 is TGCGCCAGCAGCTTGGGGCGGAACACCGGGGAGCTGTTTTTT. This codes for CASSLGRNTGELFF.

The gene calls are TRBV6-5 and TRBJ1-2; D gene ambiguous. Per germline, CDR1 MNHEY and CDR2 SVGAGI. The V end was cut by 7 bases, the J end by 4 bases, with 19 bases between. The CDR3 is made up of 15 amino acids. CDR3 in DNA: TGTGCCAGCACAAATGGACGGTTCTTTGGCTATGGCTACACCTTC. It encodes CASTNGRFFGYGYTF.

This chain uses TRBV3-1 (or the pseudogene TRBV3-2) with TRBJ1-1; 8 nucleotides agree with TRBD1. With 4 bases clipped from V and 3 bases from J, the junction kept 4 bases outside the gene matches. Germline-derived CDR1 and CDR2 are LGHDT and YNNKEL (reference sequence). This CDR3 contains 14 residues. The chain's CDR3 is CASSRNRGDTEAFF. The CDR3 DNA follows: TGTGCCAGCAGCCGGAACAGGGGGGACACTGAAGCTTTCTTT.

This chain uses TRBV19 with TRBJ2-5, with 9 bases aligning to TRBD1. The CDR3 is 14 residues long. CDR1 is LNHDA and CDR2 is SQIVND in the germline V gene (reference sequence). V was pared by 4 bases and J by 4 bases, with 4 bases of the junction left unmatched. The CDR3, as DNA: TGTGCCAGTAGTAAGGGACAGGGAACAGAGACCCAGTACTTC. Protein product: CASSKGQGTETQYF.

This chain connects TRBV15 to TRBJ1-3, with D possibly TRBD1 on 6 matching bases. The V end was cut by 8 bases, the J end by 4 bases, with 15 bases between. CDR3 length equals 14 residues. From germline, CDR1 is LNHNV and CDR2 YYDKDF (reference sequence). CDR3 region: CATSVGAGGNTIYF. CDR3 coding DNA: TGTGCCACCTCCGTGGGGGCGGGAGGAAACACCATATATTTT.

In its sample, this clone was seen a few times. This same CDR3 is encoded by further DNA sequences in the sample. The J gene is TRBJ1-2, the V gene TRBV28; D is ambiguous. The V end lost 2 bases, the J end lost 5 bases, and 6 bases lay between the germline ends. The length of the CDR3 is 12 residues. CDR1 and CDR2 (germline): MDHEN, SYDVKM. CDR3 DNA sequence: TGTGCCAGCAGTTTAATAGGTTATGGCTACACCTTC. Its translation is CASSLIGYGYTF.

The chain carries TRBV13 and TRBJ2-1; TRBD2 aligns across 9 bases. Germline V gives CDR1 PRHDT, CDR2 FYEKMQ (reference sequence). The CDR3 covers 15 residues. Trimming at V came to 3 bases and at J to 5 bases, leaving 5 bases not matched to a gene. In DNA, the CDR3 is TGTGCCAGCAGCTTCAGACTAGCGGCAAACAATGAGCAGTTCTTC. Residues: CASSFRLAANNEQFF.

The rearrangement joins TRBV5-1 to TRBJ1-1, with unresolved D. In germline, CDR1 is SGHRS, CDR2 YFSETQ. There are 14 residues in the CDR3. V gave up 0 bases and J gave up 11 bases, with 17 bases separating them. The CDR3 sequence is CASSLEGWSSGAFF. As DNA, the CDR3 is TGCGCCAGCAGCTTGGAAGGTTGGTCCTCGGGGGCTTTCTTT.

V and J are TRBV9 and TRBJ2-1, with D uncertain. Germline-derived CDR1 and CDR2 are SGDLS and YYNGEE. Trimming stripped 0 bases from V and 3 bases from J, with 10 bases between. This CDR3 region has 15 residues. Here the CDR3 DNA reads TGTGCCAGCAGCGTAGGAGGCGGTGGCTACAATGAGCAGTTCTTC. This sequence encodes CASSVGGGGYNEQFF.

CDR3 loop: CASSWSGGHEQFF. The CDR3 region has the DNA TGCGCCAGCAGCTGGTCGGGAGGCCATGAGCAGTTCTTC. V usage is TRBV5-1 and J usage is TRBJ2-1; 7 bases agree with TRBD2. CDR1 and CDR2 from the germline V gene are SGHRS and YFSETQ. V lost 3 bases and J lost 8; bases outside the gene matches: 5. The CDR3 is 13 residues long.

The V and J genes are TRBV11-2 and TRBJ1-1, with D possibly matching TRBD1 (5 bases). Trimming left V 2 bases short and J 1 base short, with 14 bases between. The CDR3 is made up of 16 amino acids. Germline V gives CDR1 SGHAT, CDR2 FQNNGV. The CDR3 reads CASSLRFGQKNTEAFF. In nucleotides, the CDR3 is TGTGCCAGCAGCTTACGGTTCGGACAAAAGAACACTGAAGCTTTCTTT. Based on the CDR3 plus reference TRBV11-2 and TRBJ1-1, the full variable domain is EAGVAQSPRYKIIEKRQSVAFWCNPISGHATLYWYQQILGQGPKLLIQFQNNGVVDDSQLPKDRFSAERLKGVDSTLKIQPAKLEDSAVYLCASSLRFGQKNTEAFFGQGTRLTVV.

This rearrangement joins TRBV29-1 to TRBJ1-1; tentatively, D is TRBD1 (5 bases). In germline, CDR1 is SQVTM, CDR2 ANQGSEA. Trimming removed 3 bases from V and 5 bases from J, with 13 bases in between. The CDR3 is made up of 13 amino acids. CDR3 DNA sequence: TGCAGCGTTGATGGTGGCGGGGGGACTGAAGCTTTCTTT. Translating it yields CSVDGGGGTEAFF.

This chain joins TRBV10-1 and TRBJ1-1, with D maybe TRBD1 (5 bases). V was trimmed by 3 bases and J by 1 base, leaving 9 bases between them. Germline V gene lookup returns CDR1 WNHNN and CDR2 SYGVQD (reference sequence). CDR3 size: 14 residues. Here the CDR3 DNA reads TGCGCCAGCAGTGAACTCAGGGCGAACACTGAAGCTTTCTTT. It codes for CASSELRANTEAFF.

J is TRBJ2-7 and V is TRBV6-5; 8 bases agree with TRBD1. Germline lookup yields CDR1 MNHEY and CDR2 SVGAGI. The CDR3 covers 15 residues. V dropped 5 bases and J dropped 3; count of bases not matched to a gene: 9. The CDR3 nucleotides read TGTGCCAGCAGTCGGACAGGGTTTGATAACTACGAGCAGTACTTC. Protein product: CASSRTGFDNYEQYF.

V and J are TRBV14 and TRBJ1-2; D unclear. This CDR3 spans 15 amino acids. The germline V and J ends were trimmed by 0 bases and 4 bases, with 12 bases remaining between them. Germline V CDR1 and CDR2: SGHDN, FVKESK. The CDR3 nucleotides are TGTGCCAGCAGCCAAGATCGGCAGAAGTCCTATGGCTACACCTTC. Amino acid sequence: CASSQDRQKSYGYTF.